This TCR beta chain was captured by sequencing in a study of blood T cell repertoires in COVID-19. The wider study: Acute and convalescent COVID-19 samples came from the United States, Italy and Spain. Sources were T cells, B-cell-depleted T cells, or PBMCs; the material itself was cDNA or gDNA.

Methods used by the authors: Estimated nucleated cell counts came from reference gene primer amplification. This table comes from immunoSEQ multiplex PCR, and its TCRdb copy is limited to in-frame clones, with some not included. The DNA gave D and trimming, while V, J and clone size come from that table. The sample lists 200,000 to 300,000 clones, approximately 86% occurring once. This sequence originates from a human donor in a cohort sampled during active COVID-19. The specimen sequenced was peripheral blood.

The CDR3 DNA sequence: TGTGCCAGCAGTCCGGGGGTTAGGGAAAAACTGTTTTTT. Amino acid sequence: CASSPGVREKLFF. The chain combines TRBV12-3 or TRBV12-4 with TRBJ1-4; perhaps TRBD1 as D (5 bases). The CDR3 has 13 residues. The V end lost 5 bases, the J end lost 8 bases, and 12 bases lay between the germline ends.